The 19 T cell receptor beta chains below were found in one sample sequenced in a study of T cell repertoires in cytomegalovirus infection. Via MiXCR, TCRdb re-called the reads, giving one row per CDR3 protein. The sample shows roughly 310,000 distinct CDR3 sequences, 25% to 35% of them seen only once. These receptors have no identified antigens. The sequenced sample was cultured PBMCs, obtained from culture after CMV antigen stimulation. All receptors come from a human donor in good health (CMV status not recorded). Some clones in this sample may be carry-over from other donors' samples.

This clonotype appeared once. V and J are TRBV12-3 or TRBV12-4 and TRBJ2-1, with a weak D call TRBD2 (5 bases). The CDR3 extends over 12 amino acids. Trimming removed 5 bases from V and 7 bases from J, with 9 bases in between. CDR3 in amino acids: CASSQLGNEQFF. DNA of the CDR3: TGTGCCAGCAGTCAACTAGGAAATGAGCAGTTCTTC.

CDR3 protein: CSARNRGNYGYTF. The CDR3 DNA sequence: TGCAGTGCTAGAAACAGAGGGAACTATGGCTACACCTTC. V and J are TRBV20-1 and TRBJ1-2, with D hard to call. Germline CDR1 and CDR2: DFQATT and SNEGSKA (reference sequence). The CDR3 is 13 residues long. V shed 2 bases and J shed 2 bases, with 9 bases lying between them.

This clonotype was detected a few times. This chain uses TRBV11-2 with TRBJ2-2; D gene unclear. The V end was cut by 3 bases, the J end by 5 bases, with 16 bases between. CDR1 and CDR2 from the germline V gene are SGHAT and FQNNGV. The CDR3 is 16 amino acids. CDR3: CASSLMGNQGTGELFF. CDR3 DNA sequence: TGTGCCAGCAGCTTGATGGGGAATCAAGGGACCGGGGAGCTGTTTTTT. Full variable domain (rest looked up from reference TRBV11-2 and TRBJ2-2): EAGVAQSPRYKIIEKRQSVAFWCNPISGHATLYWYQQILGQGPKLLIQFQNNGVVDDSQLPKDRFSAERLKGVDSTLKIQPAKLEDSAVYLCASSLMGNQGTGELFFGEGSRLTVL.

This rearrangement joins TRBV19 to TRBJ2-1; 10 nucleotides match TRBD2. CDR1 is LNHDA, CDR2 SQIVND, per germline (reference sequence). CDR3 length equals 16 residues. J gave up 10 bases and V 5 bases, and 14 bases lay outside the gene matches. CDR3 sequence (DNA): TGTGCCAGTAGTGCTACTTTTGAGCGGGGGGGACGGGAGCAGTTCTTC. It encodes CASSATFERGGREQFF. Full variable domain (missing parts from reference TRBV19 and TRBJ2-1): DGGITQSPKYLFRKEGQNVTLSCEQNLNHDAMYWYRQDPGQGLRLIYYSQIVNDFQKGDIAEGYSVSREKKESFPLTVTSAQKNPTAFYLCASSATFERGGREQFFGPGTRLTVL.

This clonotype was counted a few times. The chain joins TRBV5-1 to TRBJ2-2; 7 positions match TRBD1. The CDR3 loop spans 14 amino acids. Germline V CDR1 and CDR2: SGHRS, YFSETQ. J gave up 4 bases and V 6 bases, and 6 bases lay outside the gene matches. The CDR3 bases are TGCGCCAGCACTTACAGGGGTCGCACCGGGGAGCTGTTTTTT. As protein: CASTYRGRTGELFF.

The CDR3 reads CAIRSGVGGYNEQFF. In DNA form, the CDR3 reads TGTGCCATCAGATCAGGGGTGGGAGGGTACAATGAGCAGTTCTTC. The chain links TRBV10-3 to TRBJ2-1, with a tentative D call TRBD2 (7 bases). The CDR3 extends over 15 amino acids. Trimming shortened V by 6 bases and J by 4 bases, and 16 bases separated the two germline ends. Germline CDR1 is ENHRY and CDR2 is SYGVKD.

The chain links TRBV12-3 or TRBV12-4 to TRBJ2-5; 10 bases map to TRBD2. The CDR3 totals 17 residues. Unmatched junction bases numbered 14, after V lost 5 bases and J lost 5 bases. CDR3 region: CASSPRFRLAGDETQYF. CDR3 bases: TGTGCCAGCAGTCCCCGATTCCGCCTAGCGGGAGACGAGACCCAGTACTTC.

This clonotype appeared a few times. The gene calls are TRBV7-9 and TRBJ2-7, with TRBD1 matching 7 bases. V was clipped by 5 bases and J by 3 bases; unmatched bases: 4. Germline CDR1 SEHNR, CDR2 FQNEAQ (reference sequence). CDR3 length: 13 residues. The CDR3 DNA reads TGTGCCAGCAGCCCACCAGGGGGCTACGAGCAGTACTTC. Its protein product is CASSPPGGYEQYF.

This clonotype was recorded a few times. The chain has TRBV18 and TRBJ1-2; 7 bases map to TRBD1. V lost 4 bases to trimming and J lost 1 base; unmatched junction nucleotides: 6. There are 15 residues in the CDR3. Germline loops: CDR1 KGHSH, CDR2 LQKENI. The CDR3 spells CASSLGTEFNYGYTF. CDR3 sequence (DNA): TGTGCCAGCTCACTCGGGACAGAATTTAACTATGGCTACACCTTC.

The V gene is TRBV15, the J gene TRBJ2-1, with TRBD2 as a possible D gene (6 bases). Trimming removed 0 bases at V and 15 bases at J, with 15 bases between. The CDR3 length is 13 residues. The germline V gene has CDR1 LNHNV and CDR2 YYDKDF (reference sequence). Written as DNA, the CDR3 is TGTGCCACCAGCAGAGATTTGGGGGAGGTGTGGTTCTTC. Translation gives CATSRDLGEVWFF.

V and J are TRBV24-1 and TRBJ2-3; D remains ambiguous. The V and J ends lost 6 bases and 2 bases respectively, with 2 bases between them. The CDR3 is 11 amino acids. The germline CDR1 and CDR2 sequences are KGHDR and SFDVKD. The CDR3 reads CATSITDTQYF. In nucleotides, the CDR3 is TGTGCCACCAGTATCACAGATACGCAGTATTTT.

The chain has TRBV19 and TRBJ1-5; D ambiguous. The CDR3 is made up of 16 amino acids. Germline assignment: CDR1 LNHDA and CDR2 SQIVND (reference sequence). V gave up 5 bases and J gave up 0 bases, with 14 bases separating them. CDR3 loop: CASSPSAGYSNQPQHF. CDR3 nucleotide sequence: TGTGCCAGTAGTCCCTCGGCTGGGTATAGCAATCAGCCCCAGCATTTT. The full variable domain, rest sourced from reference TRBV19 and TRBJ1-5, is DGGITQSPKYLFRKEGQNVTLSCEQNLNHDAMYWYRQDPGQGLRLIYYSQIVNDFQKGDIAEGYSVSREKKESFPLTVTSAQKNPTAFYLCASSPSAGYSNQPQHFGDGTRLSIL.

This clonotype has just a few counts. The genes are TRBV2 and TRBJ1-1; possible D gene TRBD1, 5 bases. Germline V gene lookup returns CDR1 SNHLY and CDR2 FYNNEI. Trimming left V 5 bases short and J 4 bases short, with 14 bases between. The CDR3 runs to 14 residues. The CDR3 DNA sequence: TGTGCCAGCAGTTCGGGGCTGGTGGGCACTGAAGCTTTCTTT. It encodes CASSSGLVGTEAFF.

This clonotype was detected only a few times. The chain carries TRBV7-2 and TRBJ2-1, with TRBD2 matching over 8 bases. This CDR3 spans 14 amino acids. V lost 5 bases and J lost 8; bases outside the gene matches: 8. Per germline, CDR1 SGHTA and CDR2 FQGNSA. CDR3 protein: CASSPRGATDEQFF. Written as DNA, the CDR3 is TGTGCCAGCAGCCCGCGGGGGGCTACCGATGAGCAGTTCTTC.

This clonotype was detected ten times or more. The rearrangement joins TRBV7-2 to TRBJ2-2; D may be TRBD2 (5 bases). Germline V gene sequence: CDR1 SGHTA, CDR2 FQGNSA. V dropped 2 bases and J dropped 7 bases, with 8 bases sitting between them. The CDR3 consists of 13 residues. CDR3 in amino acids: CASSLTSNGELFF. CDR3 nucleotide sequence: TGTGCCAGCAGCTTAACTAGTAACGGGGAGCTGTTTTTT.

This clonotype has more than one count but fewer than ten. The DNA for the CDR3 is TGCAGTGCTAGATCTCAAGACAGGGTAACGCAGTATTTT. Its protein product is CSARSQDRVTQYF. J is TRBJ2-3 and V is TRBV20-1; 7 bases fit TRBD1. Per the germline V gene, CDR1 is DFQATT and CDR2 is SNEGSKA (reference sequence). V shed 2 bases, J shed 9 bases, and the junction held 8 bases outside the gene matches. The CDR3 runs to 13 residues.

This clonotype was detected a few times. The V gene is TRBV7-9, the J gene TRBJ1-5, with D possibly matching TRBD1 (6 bases). This CDR3 contains 14 residues. Germline assignment: CDR1 SEHNR and CDR2 FQNEAQ (reference sequence). Trimming cost V 6 bases and J 5 bases, with 14 bases left between them. CDR3 DNA sequence: TGTGCCAGCAGTTATGGACAGTCCGATCAGCCCCAGCATTTT. It encodes CASSYGQSDQPQHF.

This clonotype turned up a few times. The CDR3 spells CASGLGQGNGNTGELFF. CDR3 nucleotides: TGTGCTAGTGGTTTGGGTCAGGGTAACGGTAACACCGGGGAGCTGTTTTTT. The chain couples TRBV12-5 to TRBJ2-2; D is perhaps TRBD1 (5 bases). Trimming pared 1 base from V and 2 bases from J, leaving 14 bases between. The CDR3 has 17 amino acids. Germline V lookup: CDR1 LGHNT, CDR2 FRNRAP. Full variable domain (rest looked up from reference TRBV12-5 and TRBJ2-2): DARVTQTPRHKVTEMGQEVTMRCQPILGHNTVFWYRQTMMQGLELLAYFRNRAPLDDSGMPKDRFSAEMPDATLATLKIQPSEPRDSAVYFCASGLGQGNGNTGELFFGEGSRLTVL.

This clonotype was detected once. The chain carries TRBV4-1 and TRBJ2-3; D not resolved. Trimming removed 4 bases from V and 4 bases from J, with 12 bases in between. The germline CDR1 and CDR2 sequences are MGHRA and YSYEKL. This CDR3 has 14 amino acids. The CDR3 coding sequence is TGCGCCAGCAGCCCCGAACCTCACGCAGATACGCAGTATTTT. It encodes CASSPEPHADTQYF.